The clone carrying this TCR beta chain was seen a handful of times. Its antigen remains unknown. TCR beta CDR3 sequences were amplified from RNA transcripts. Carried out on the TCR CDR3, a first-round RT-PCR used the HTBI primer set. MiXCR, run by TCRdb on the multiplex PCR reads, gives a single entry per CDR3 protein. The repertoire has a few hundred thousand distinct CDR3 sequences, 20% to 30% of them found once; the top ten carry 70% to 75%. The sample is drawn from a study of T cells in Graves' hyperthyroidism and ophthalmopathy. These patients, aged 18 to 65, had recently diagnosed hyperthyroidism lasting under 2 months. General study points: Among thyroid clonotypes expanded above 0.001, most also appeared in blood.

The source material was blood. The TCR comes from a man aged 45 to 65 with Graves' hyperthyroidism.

The CDR3, as DNA: TGCGCCAGCAGCTCCGCGGGACAGGGATCGTATGGCTACACCTTC. It encodes CASSSAGQGSYGYTF. V usage is TRBV5-1 and J usage is TRBJ1-2; TRBD1 matches at 9 bases. J was trimmed by 5 bases and V by 3 bases; bases with no gene match: 8. Germline CDR1 reads SGHRS; CDR2 reads YFSETQ. The CDR3 has 15 amino acids.